The T cell receptor (beta chain) described here comes from a study of blood T cell repertoires in COVID-19. Produced via immunoSEQ multiplex PCR; TCRdb's table is partial and in-frame only. The sample shows 200,000 to 250,000 clones, just under 85% of them seen only once. The receptor was isolated from a woman aged 45-65 years with active or convalescent COVID-19. Sequencing was performed on peripheral blood.

CDR3 coding DNA: TGCGCCAGCAGCCTGAATCCAGGGATGGGGATTAATTCACCCCTCCACTTT. This codes for CASSLNPGMGINSPLHF. V and J are TRBV5-1 and TRBJ1-6; perhaps TRBD1 as D (5 bases). Germline-derived CDR1 and CDR2 are SGHRS and YFSETQ. The CDR3 runs to 17 residues. Trimming removed 4 bases at V and 6 bases at J, with 20 bases between.